Each of the 5 T cell receptor beta chains below was sequenced from the same sample in a study of blood T cell repertoires in COVID-19. The table came from immunoSEQ multiplex PCR; TCRdb's copy has only in-frame clones and leaves some out. The sample lists under 200,000 clones, 70% to 90% occurring once. Sequencing was performed on PBMCs or T cells enriched from blood (not recorded which). The receptors were sampled from a woman aged 18-29 years who had recovered from COVID-19.

The V call is TRBV4-2, the J call TRBJ1-2; D ambiguous. Trimming left V 1 base short and J 5 bases short, with 8 bases between. Germline V gene data show CDR1 as LGHNA and CDR2 as YNFKEQ. The length of the CDR3 is 13 residues. CDR3 nucleotides: TGTGCCAGCAGCCAAGGAGAGATATATGGCTACACCTTC. Protein sequence: CASSQGEIYGYTF.

This chain connects TRBV6-5 to TRBJ1-5; TRBD1 aligns across 7 bases. The junction had 8 bases not matched to a gene; V was cut back by 5 bases and J by 4 bases. The CDR3 has 15 amino acids. CDR1 and CDR2 from the germline V gene are MNHEY and SVGAGI. As DNA, the CDR3 is TGTGCCAGCAGTCCAAGACAGGGTGGGAATCAGCCCCAGCATTTT. Translating it yields CASSPRQGGNQPQHF.

The chain links TRBV27 to TRBJ1-2; a possible D gene is TRBD1 (5 bases). CDR3 length equals 15 residues. Germline V gene lookup returns CDR1 MNHEY and CDR2 SMNVEV (reference sequence). V was trimmed by 3 bases and J by 1 base, leaving 12 bases between them. This CDR3 is CASSFGRDFNYGYTF. The CDR3 coding sequence is TGTGCCAGCAGTTTCGGACGGGACTTTAACTATGGCTACACCTTC.

With respect to this clone: The same CDR3 arises from other DNA sequences in this sample as well. V and J are TRBV28 and TRBJ1-2; D ambiguous. With 1 base removed from V and 3 bases from J, the gap between germline ends came to 3 bases. The germline V gene encodes CDR1 MDHEN and CDR2 SYDVKM. This CDR3 has 12 residues. The CDR3 sequence is CASSLSDYGYTF. The CDR3 DNA follows: TGTGCCAGCAGTTTATCGGACTATGGCTACACCTTC.

This chain uses TRBV10-3 with TRBJ1-6; TRBD1 aligns across 8 bases. CDR1 and CDR2 from the germline V gene are ENHRY and SYGVKD. V lost 8 bases to trimming and J lost 7 bases; unmatched junction nucleotides: 7. The CDR3 contains 14 residues. CDR3 nucleotides: TGTGCCATCTCTGGGACAGGAGGGAATTCACCCCTCCACTTT. This encodes CAISGTGGNSPLHF.